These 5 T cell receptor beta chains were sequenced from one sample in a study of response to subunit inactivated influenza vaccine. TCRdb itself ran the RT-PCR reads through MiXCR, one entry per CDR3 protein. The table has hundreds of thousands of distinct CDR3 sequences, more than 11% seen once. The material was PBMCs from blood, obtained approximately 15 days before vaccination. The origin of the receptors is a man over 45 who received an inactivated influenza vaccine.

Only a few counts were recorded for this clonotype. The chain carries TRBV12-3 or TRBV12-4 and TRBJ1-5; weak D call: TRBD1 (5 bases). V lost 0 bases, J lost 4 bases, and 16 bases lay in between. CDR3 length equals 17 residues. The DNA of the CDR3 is TGTGCCAGCAGTTTAGCGTGGGGCCGGGCCAATAATCAGCCCCAGCATTTT. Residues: CASSLAWGRANNQPQHF.

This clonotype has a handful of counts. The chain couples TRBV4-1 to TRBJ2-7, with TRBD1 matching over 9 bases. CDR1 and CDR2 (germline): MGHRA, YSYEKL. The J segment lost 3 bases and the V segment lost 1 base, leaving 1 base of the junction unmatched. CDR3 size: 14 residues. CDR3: CASSQGGQGYEQYF. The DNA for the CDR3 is TGCGCCAGCAGCCAAGGGGGACAGGGCTACGAGCAGTACTTC.

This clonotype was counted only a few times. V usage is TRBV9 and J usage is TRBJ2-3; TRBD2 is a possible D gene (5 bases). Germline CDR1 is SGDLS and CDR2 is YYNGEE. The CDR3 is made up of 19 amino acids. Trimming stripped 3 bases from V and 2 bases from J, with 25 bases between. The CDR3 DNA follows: TGTGCCAGCAGCGCCCCCCTCGGCTTCCGCGGGTCTTCCACAGATACGCAGTATTTT. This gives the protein CASSAPLGFRGSSTDTQYF.

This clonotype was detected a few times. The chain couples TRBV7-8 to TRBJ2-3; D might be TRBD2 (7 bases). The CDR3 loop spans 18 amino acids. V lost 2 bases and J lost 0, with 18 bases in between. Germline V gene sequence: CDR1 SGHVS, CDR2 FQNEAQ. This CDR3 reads CASSLFLGGGESTDTQYF. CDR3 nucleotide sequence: TGTGCCAGCAGCTTATTCTTGGGGGGGGGCGAAAGCACAGATACGCAGTATTTT.

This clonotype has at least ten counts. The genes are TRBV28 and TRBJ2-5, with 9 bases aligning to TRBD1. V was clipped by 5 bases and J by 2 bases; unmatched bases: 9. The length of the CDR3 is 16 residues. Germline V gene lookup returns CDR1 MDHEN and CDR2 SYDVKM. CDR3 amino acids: CASSPTGTGIQETQYF. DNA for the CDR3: TGTGCCAGCAGTCCTACCGGGACAGGGATACAAGAGACCCAGTACTTC.